This record concerns one T cell receptor (beta chain) sequence. Germline V gives CDR1 MGHRA, CDR2 YSYEKL. V shed 1 base and J shed 4 bases, with 11 bases lying between them. The CDR3 is 16 residues long. Authors' data handling: Reference gene primer amplification gave estimated nucleated cell counts. Data came from immunoSEQ multiplex PCR; TCRdb stores just in-frame clones and leaves some out. For V, J and clone size, that table is used; D and trimming come from the DNA. The sample shows approximately 150,000 clones, roughly 82% of them seen only once. The source of the sample is a study of blood T cell repertoires in COVID-19. At the level of the study: From the United States, Italy and Spain came samples of acute and convalescent COVID-19. The analysed material was cDNA or gDNA that came from T cells, B-cell-depleted T cells, or PBMCs.

Sequencing was carried out using peripheral blood. The sequence derives from a human donor with acute or convalescent COVID-19. The donor label of this sample is uncertain. The chain couples TRBV4-1 to TRBJ2-6; TRBD1 is a possible D gene (5 bases). In DNA, the CDR3 is TGCGCCAGCAGCCAAGCCTCCCGGACAGGGGCCAACGTCCTGACTTTC. Protein: CASSQASRTGANVLTF.